This is a list of T cell receptor beta chains from one sample in a study of cytotoxic CD8 clonotypes in ibrutinib-treated CLL. TCRdb's copy holds only in-frame clones and misses some; the assay was immunoSEQ multiplex PCR. The sample lists some 17,000 clones, approximately 64% occurring once. Sample: PBMCs, taken after 12 months of ibrutinib treatment. All receptors come from a human donor with chronic lymphocytic leukemia. Both conserved end residues are part of each CDR3. Fields, in order: V gene, J gene, clone size, D gene, CDR3 DNA, CDR3 protein. The D gene is left open where the match is weak. Size tells how often a clone was seen (once, few, many) or the class of an expanded clone, and some rows leave it out.

V: TRBV5-5
J: TRBJ2-7
size: few
D: TRBD2
DNA: TGTGCCAGCAGCGGGTCTAGCGGGAGCTCCTACGAGCAGTACTTC
CDR3: CASSGSSGSSYEQYF

V: TRBV29-1
J: TRBJ2-3
size: -
D: TRBD2
DNA: TGCAGCGCAGGGAGGGCCGAGGTTGGAGATACGCAGTATTTT
CDR3: CSAGRAEVGDTQYF

V: TRBV19
J: TRBJ2-1
size: -
D: TRBD2
DNA: TGTGCCAGTAGTATACCGATAGCGGGGAGCTCCTACAATGAGCAGTTCTTC
CDR3: CASSIPIAGSSYNEQFF

V: TRBV6-1
J: TRBJ2-7
size: few
D: TRBD2
DNA: TGTGCCAGCAGTGGAGGACTAGCGGGGTCCTACGAGCAGTACTTC
CDR3: CASSGGLAGSYEQYF

V: TRBV14
J: TRBJ2-2
size: -
D: TRBD1
DNA: TGTGCCAGCAGGCGACAGGGCACCGGGGAGCTGTTTTTT
CDR3: CASRRQGTGELFF

V: TRBV30
J: TRBJ2-7
size: -
D: TRBD1
DNA: TGTGCCTGGAGTGTACAACAGGGGGCCGACGAGCAGTACTTC
CDR3: CAWSVQQGADEQYF

V: TRBV5-1
J: TRBJ2-5
size: -
D: -
DNA: TGCGCCAGCAGCTTGGAGAGATTCGGGACCCAGTACTTC
CDR3: CASSLERFGTQYF

V: TRBV4-2
J: TRBJ2-1
size: -
D: -
DNA: TGTGCCAGCAGCCAAGATTTGATCAGGCGGGAGCAGTTCTTC
CDR3: CASSQDLIRREQFF

V: TRBV5-1
J: TRBJ2-5
size: once
D: TRBD2
DNA: TGCGCCAGCAGCTTGGGCGGGAGTGAAGAGACCCAGTACTTC
CDR3: CASSLGGSEETQYF

V: TRBV5-6
J: TRBJ1-2
size: few
D: TRBD1
DNA: TGTGCCAGCAGCTTGGGCGACAGGGGGTATGGCTACACCTTC
CDR3: CASSLGDRGYGYTF

V: TRBV29-1
J: TRBJ1-5
size: few
D: TRBD1
DNA: TGCAGCGTTTGGGCAGGGGGTGGGCAGCCCCAGCATTTT
CDR3: CSVWAGGGQPQHF

V: TRBV30
J: TRBJ2-7
size: -
D: -
DNA: TGTGCCTGGAGTGTACCTTTTCAGGGGTCCTACGAGCAGTACTTC
CDR3: CAWSVPFQGSYEQYF

V: TRBV16
J: TRBJ2-2
size: few
D: -
DNA: TGTGCCAGCAGCCAACTTAGCACCGGGGAGCTGTTTTTT
CDR3: CASSQLSTGELFF

V: TRBV4-1
J: TRBJ2-1
size: -
D: TRBD1
DNA: TGCGCCAGCAGCCATTCGACAGGGAGCGATGAGCAGTTCTTC
CDR3: CASSHSTGSDEQFF

V: TRBV19
J: TRBJ2-2
size: -
D: -
DNA: TGTGCCAGTAGTATCTCGGGCGGTTTGAACACCGGGGAGCTGTTTTTT
CDR3: CASSISGGLNTGELFF

V: TRBV11-2
J: TRBJ1-2
size: -
D: TRBD1
DNA: TGTGCCAGCAGCTTGGGACAGGGAGGCTATGGCTACACCTTC
CDR3: CASSLGQGGYGYTF

V: TRBV6-1
J: TRBJ1-2
size: -
D: -
DNA: TGTGCCAGCAGTGAGGGGCAGAAGGGTCGGGGCTACACCTTC
CDR3: CASSEGQKGRGYTF

V: TRBV7-9
J: TRBJ2-1
size: -
D: -
DNA: TGTGCCAGCAAGGAGGGAGTTGGTAATGAGCAGTTCTTC
CDR3: CASKEGVGNEQFF

V: TRBV5-4
J: TRBJ2-7
size: few
D: TRBD1
DNA: TGTGCCAGCAGCCCCGCCGGGACAGGACGCACCGAGCAGTACTTC
CDR3: CASSPAGTGRTEQYF

V: TRBV29-1
J: TRBJ2-3
size: -
D: -
DNA: TGCAGCGCTCTGGGAACCCGCAGGGGAAGCACAGATACGCAGTATTTT
CDR3: CSALGTRRGSTDTQYF

V: TRBV9
J: TRBJ2-2
size: few
D: -
DNA: TGTGCCAGCAGCGTAGCAGTACACACCGGGGAGCTGTTTTTT
CDR3: CASSVAVHTGELFF

V: TRBV10-1
J: TRBJ2-2
size: -
D: -
DNA: TGCGCCAGCAGAGGCGGAACGAACACCGGGGAGCTGTTTTTT
CDR3: CASRGGTNTGELFF

V: TRBV5-1
J: TRBJ2-7
size: -
D: TRBD2
DNA: TGCGCCAGCAGCTTGATAGCGGGAGGAGGCGAGCAGTACTTC
CDR3: CASSLIAGGGEQYF

V: TRBV5-6
J: TRBJ2-2
size: -
D: -
DNA: TGTGCCAGCAGCCCCTCCCCCGGGGAGCTGTTTTTT
CDR3: CASSPSPGELFF

V: TRBV7-3
J: TRBJ2-1
size: -
D: TRBD2
DNA: TGTGCCAGCAGCTTAGAAGCGGGAGGGCCGGATTTTGGGAGTGAGCAGTTCTTC
CDR3: CASSLEAGGPDFGSEQFF

V: TRBV30
J: TRBJ2-3
size: -
D: -
DNA: TGTGCCTGGAGCGACGGTCGCGGAGATACGCAGTATTTT
CDR3: CAWSDGRGDTQYF

V: TRBV5-1
J: TRBJ2-7
size: -
D: -
DNA: TGCGCCAGCTTCCCAGACGGGTTCTCCTACGAGCAGTACTTC
CDR3: CASFPDGFSYEQYF

V: TRBV19
J: TRBJ1-5
size: -
D: -
DNA: TGTGCCAGTAGCCAATCCGGGACCACCAGCCAGCCCCAGCATTTT
CDR3: CASSQSGTTSQPQHF